Presented here are 31 T cell receptor beta chains from one specimen sequenced in a study of cytomegalovirus exposure and HLA in healthy donors. Both 60 Vbeta primers and 13 Jbeta primers went into the PCR. The data were produced by immunoSEQ multiplex PCR, yet TCRdb's version contains in-frame clones alone and is incomplete. The data contain some 150,000 clones, under 85% of them singletons. The sequencing sample was made of PBMCs. These receptor sequences come from a human donor in good health.

This sequence joins TRBV6-5 and TRBJ1-6; D is unclear. The CDR3 consists of 16 residues. Trimming shortened V by 0 bases and J by 3 bases, and 9 bases separated the two germline ends. Germline V gene data show CDR1 as MNHEY and CDR2 as SVGAGI. The DNA of the CDR3 is TGTGCCAGCAGTTACTCAGACAATTACTATAATTCACCCCTCCACTTT. It yields the protein CASSYSDNYYNSPLHF.

This chain uses TRBV5-6 with TRBJ1-5; D gene ambiguous. This CDR3 spans 13 amino acids. Trimming took off 1 base at V and 6 bases at J, with 8 bases between the two ends. Germline CDR1 and CDR2: SGHDT and YYEEEE. The CDR3 DNA sequence: TGTGCCAGCAGCTTGCGGGTAGGTCAGCCCCAGCATTTT. Amino acid sequence: CASSLRVGQPQHF. The entire variable domain, with the rest obtained from reference TRBV5-6 and TRBJ1-5, is as follows: DAGVTQSPTHLIKTRGQQVTLRCSPKSGHDTVSWYQQALGQGPQFIFQYYEEEERQRGNFPDRFSGHQFPNYSSELNVNALLLGDSALYLCASSLRVGQPQHFGDGTRLSIL.

The chain recombines TRBV5-4 with TRBJ1-2, with a weak D call TRBD1 (5 bases). V was shortened by 1 base and J by 6 bases, with 16 bases between the two germline ends. The CDR3 has 15 residues. Germline loops: CDR1 SGHNT, CDR2 YYREEE (reference sequence). The CDR3, as DNA: TGTGCCAGCAGCTTGAGTTTTTCAGGGAGGGATGGCTACACCTTC. It is translated as CASSLSFSGRDGYTF.

This clone was observed a single time. This chain uses TRBV4-3 with TRBJ2-7; 14 bases agree with TRBD2. Germline trimming cut 2 bases from V and 5 bases from J; bases unmatched to any gene: 11. Germline V gives CDR1 LGHNA, CDR2 YSLEER. The CDR3 has 18 residues. CDR3 sequence reads: CASSQPGTSGGGRNEQYF. DNA for the CDR3: TGCGCCAGCAGCCAACCCGGGACTAGCGGGGGTGGGAGAAACGAGCAGTACTTC.

The CDR3 reads CASSIPTWDRPNTGELFF. In DNA form, the CDR3 reads TGTGCCAGTAGTATACCTACCTGGGACAGACCGAACACCGGGGAGCTGTTTTTT. V and J are TRBV19 and TRBJ2-2; 7 bases agree with TRBD1. Looked up from germline, CDR1 is LNHDA and CDR2 is SQIVND (reference sequence). The V and J ends lost 2 bases and 0 bases, in that order; junction bases with no gene match: 9. CDR3 length equals 18 residues.

The chain carries TRBV7-3 and TRBJ1-2; D is ambiguous. Trimming removed 5 bases at V and 0 bases at J, with 7 bases between. The length of the CDR3 is 13 residues. The germline V gene has CDR1 SGHTA and CDR2 FQGTGA. CDR3 sequence reads: CASSALANYGYTF. In DNA form, the CDR3 reads TGTGCCAGCAGCGCACTAGCTAACTATGGCTACACCTTC.

The rearrangement links TRBV23-1 to TRBJ1-3; D possibly corresponds to TRBD1 (5 bases). TRBV23-1 is an ORF, with its function uncertain. This CDR3 is 17 amino acids long. Trimming cost V 3 bases and J 3 bases, with 18 bases left between them. This CDR3 is CASSQPQPDSLGNTIYF. CDR3 coding DNA: TGCGCCAGCAGTCAGCCCCAACCCGACAGCCTTGGAAACACCATATATTTT.

The V gene is TRBV7-2, the J gene TRBJ2-5; 7 nucleotides agree with TRBD1. Germline V gene sequence: CDR1 SGHTA, CDR2 FQGNSA. The length of the CDR3 is 15 residues. With V trimmed by 5 bases and J by 0 bases, 6 bases remained unmatched. CDR3 nucleotides: TGTGCCAGCAGCCCGGGACAGACTTACCAAGAGACCCAGTACTTC. This encodes CASSPGQTYQETQYF.

J is TRBJ2-1 and V is TRBV15; 14 nucleotides agree with TRBD2. Germline CDR1 and CDR2: LNHNV and YYDKDF (reference sequence). The trim removed 0 bases at V and 9 bases at J, leaving 4 bases unmatched. The CDR3 contains 16 residues. DNA of the CDR3: TGTGCCACCAGCAGAGAGGGACTAGCGGGGGTAGGTGAGCAGTTCTTC. Translation gives CATSREGLAGVGEQFF.

The J gene is TRBJ2-3, the V gene TRBV6-1; weak D call: TRBD2 (5 bases). Trimming took 6 bases from V and 3 from J, leaving 16 bases between them. CDR1 is MNHNS and CDR2 is SASEGT in the germline V gene. The CDR3 contains 15 residues. The CDR3 DNA reads as TGTGCCAGCAGGACACTAGGGCAGCTGACAGATACGCAGTATTTT. The encoded protein is CASRTLGQLTDTQYF.

This clone was observed a handful of times. The rearrangement joins TRBV6-5 to TRBJ1-5, with 9 bases lining up with TRBD1. V was clipped by 8 bases and J by 5 bases; unmatched bases: 4. The CDR3 sequence is 13 residues long. In germline, CDR1 is MNHEY, CDR2 SVGAGI. The CDR3 sequence: CASAGTGHQPQHF. DNA for the CDR3: TGTGCCAGCGCCGGGACAGGGCATCAGCCCCAGCATTTT.

The chain is built from TRBV7-8 and TRBJ2-7, with a possible D match to TRBD2 (5 bases). V was clipped by 2 bases and J by 3 bases, with 8 bases between them. CDR3 length equals 13 residues. Germline loops: CDR1 SGHVS, CDR2 FQNEAQ. This chain's CDR3 is CASSLYGVYEQYF. The DNA for the CDR3 is TGTGCCAGCAGCTTATACGGGGTCTACGAGCAGTACTTC.

The CDR3 here is CASSSTSGGSLSSYNEQFF. CDR3 nucleotide sequence: TGTGCCAGTAGTTCCACTAGCGGGGGGTCTTTGAGCTCCTACAATGAGCAGTTCTTC. The chain has TRBV19 and TRBJ2-1; TRBD2 matches 12 bases. The V gene end was trimmed by 5 bases and the J gene end by 0 bases; junction bases not matched to a gene: 11. Germline loops: CDR1 LNHDA, CDR2 SQIVND (reference sequence). This CDR3 is 19 amino acids long.

The V call is TRBV7-9, the J call TRBJ2-7; maybe TRBD1 (6 bases). CDR1 SEHNR and CDR2 FQNEAQ come from the germline V gene (reference sequence). This CDR3 is 14 amino acids long. Trimming removed 4 bases from V and 2 bases from J, with 12 bases in between. The CDR3 bases are TGTGCCAGCAGCTCCAGCCAGGGGACCTACGAGCAGTACTTC. As protein: CASSSSQGTYEQYF.

V and J are TRBV6-5 and TRBJ2-7, with 8 positions matching TRBD1. CDR3 length: 15 residues. V gave up 5 bases and J gave up 6 bases; unmatched junction bases: 12. Looked up from germline, CDR1 is MNHEY and CDR2 is SVGAGI. As DNA, the CDR3 is TGTGCCAGCAGTACAGCCGGGACAGGAATAGGCGAGCAGTACTTC. Protein sequence: CASSTAGTGIGEQYF.

CDR3 protein: CASSFPGQPLEKLFF. The CDR3 nucleotides read TGTGCCAGCAGTTTCCCGGGACAACCACTTGAAAAACTGTTTTTT. V is TRBV25-1 and J is TRBJ1-4; D is perhaps TRBD1 (6 bases). This CDR3 is 15 amino acids long. Germline V gives CDR1 MGHDK, CDR2 SYGVNS. V was clipped by 5 bases and J by 7 bases, with 17 bases between them.

This sequence joins TRBV6-4 and TRBJ1-2; 7 bases are shared with TRBD1. V lost 6 bases, J lost 8 bases, and 15 bases stayed unmatched. The CDR3 extends over 15 amino acids. The germline CDR1 and CDR2 sequences are MRHNA and SNTAGT. The CDR3 reads CASSSVLGQAGGYTF. The DNA for the CDR3 is TGTGCCAGCAGCTCCGTACTCGGACAGGCGGGGGGCTACACCTTC.

The chain links TRBV7-2 to TRBJ2-7; the D is unclear. V lost 5 bases to trimming and J lost 5 bases, with 7 bases between them. The V gene's germline CDR1 is SGHTA and CDR2 FQGNSA. The CDR3 sequence is 11 residues long. The CDR3 loop is CASSPRHEQYF. For the CDR3, the DNA is TGTGCCAGCAGCCCGAGGCACGAGCAGTACTTC. The complete variable domain, with remaining parts taken from reference TRBV7-2 and TRBJ2-7, reads GAGVSQSPSNKVTEKGKDVELRCDPISGHTALYWYRQSLGQGLEFLIYFQGNSAPDKSGLPSDRFSAERTGGSVSTLTIQRTQQEDSAVYLCASSPRHEQYFGPGTRLTVT.

The chain employs TRBV29-1 and TRBJ1-2, with 11 nucleotides matching TRBD1. The CDR3 is 13 residues long. Germline V gene sequence: CDR1 SQVTM, CDR2 ANQGSEA. The J segment lost 7 bases and the V segment lost 7 bases, leaving 8 bases of the junction unmatched. Here the CDR3 DNA reads TGCAGCGCGCCCGGGACAGGGGGAACTGGCTACACCTTC. Its translation: CSAPGTGGTGYTF.

This chain joins TRBV7-9 and TRBJ1-1; D is unclear. CDR1 and CDR2 from the germline V gene are SEHNR and FQNEAQ (reference sequence). V lost 5 bases to trimming and J lost 12 bases, with 19 bases between them. The CDR3 totals 13 residues. The CDR3 coding sequence is TGTGCCAGCAGCCCCGTGGGCGATATGAGACCTTTCTTT. It specifies CASSPVGDMRPFF. The full variable domain, its missing parts supplied by reference TRBV7-9 and TRBJ1-1, is DTGVSQNPRHKITKRGQNVTFRCDPISEHNRLYWYRQTLGQGPEFLTYFQNEAQLEKSRLLSDRFSAERPKGSFSTLEIQRTEQGDSAMYLCASSPVGDMRPFFGQGTRLTVV.

V and J are TRBV6-1 and TRBJ1-1; TRBD1 is a possible D gene (5 bases). Germline-derived CDR1 and CDR2 are MNHNS and SASEGT. V lost 6 bases and J lost 1, with 6 bases in between. The CDR3 runs 12 residues. The CDR3 reads CASRRGNTEAFF. For the CDR3, the DNA is TGTGCCAGCAGAAGGGGGAACACTGAAGCTTTCTTT.

The chain joins TRBV19 to TRBJ2-1, with no clear D. The CDR3 length is 15 residues. Germline CDR1 reads LNHDA; CDR2 reads SQIVND (reference sequence). V was cut by 5 bases and J by 0 bases, with 11 bases left in between. The CDR3 nucleotides are TGTGCCAGTAGTCCAACTATTAGCTCCTACAATGAGCAGTTCTTC. Protein: CASSPTISSYNEQFF. Full variable domain (rest looked up from reference TRBV19 and TRBJ2-1): DGGITQSPKYLFRKEGQNVTLSCEQNLNHDAMYWYRQDPGQGLRLIYYSQIVNDFQKGDIAEGYSVSREKKESFPLTVTSAQKNPTAFYLCASSPTISSYNEQFFGPGTRLTVL.

This chain connects TRBV7-2 to TRBJ2-3; 10 nucleotides align to TRBD2. CDR3 length: 16 residues. V gave up 3 bases and J gave up 2 bases; unmatched junction bases: 5. Per germline, CDR1 SGHTA and CDR2 FQGNSA. CDR3 DNA: TGTGCCAGCAGCTTGTATAGCGGGGGGACCACAGATACGCAGTATTTT. Its protein is CASSLYSGGTTDTQYF. The whole variable domain, remainder taken from reference TRBV7-2 and TRBJ2-3, is GAGVSQSPSNKVTEKGKDVELRCDPISGHTALYWYRQSLGQGLEFLIYFQGNSAPDKSGLPSDRFSAERTGGSVSTLTIQRTQQEDSAVYLCASSLYSGGTTDTQYFGPGTRLTVL.

The rearrangement joins TRBV7-9 to TRBJ1-3; D not certain. Trimming took 5 bases from V and 0 from J, leaving 11 bases between them. The germline V gene encodes CDR1 SEHNR and CDR2 FQNEAQ (reference sequence). The CDR3 runs to 15 residues. CDR3 protein: CASSPGLPSGNTIYF. The DNA for the CDR3 is TGTGCCAGCAGCCCTGGACTGCCCTCTGGAAACACCATATATTTT.

The V and J genes are TRBV5-5 and TRBJ2-3, with a possible D match to TRBD2 (5 bases). Between the trimmed V and J ends, which lost 0 bases and 4 bases, there was a span of 12 bases. The CDR3 spans 15 residues. The V gene's germline CDR1 is SGHKS and CDR2 YYEKEE (reference sequence). Here the CDR3 reads CASSLAVLGADTQYF. Here the CDR3 DNA reads TGTGCCAGCAGCTTGGCGGTCCTCGGGGCAGATACGCAGTATTTT.

This clone was counted only a few times. DNA of the CDR3: TGTGCCAGCAGCTCCAAAGAGGGGGGGGATTTCTACGAGCAGTACTTC. It specifies CASSSKEGGDFYEQYF. The chain is built from TRBV7-9 and TRBJ2-7; D may be TRBD2 (7 bases). V was cut by 4 bases and J by 3 bases, with 19 bases left in between. Germline V gene data show CDR1 as SEHNR and CDR2 as FQNEAQ (reference sequence). The CDR3 consists of 16 residues.

The V call is TRBV6-6, the J call TRBJ1-5, with D maybe TRBD1 (5 bases). CDR1 MNHNY and CDR2 SVGAGI come from the germline V gene (reference sequence). V was clipped by 2 bases and J by 7 bases, with 15 bases between them. This CDR3 region has 15 residues. The CDR3 DNA sequence: TGTGCCAGCAGTTACCGATGGGAGGGGCTCCAGCCCCAGCATTTT. Protein sequence: CASSYRWEGLQPQHF.

The V and J genes are TRBV5-6 and TRBJ1-2; 10 nucleotides match TRBD1. The ends lost 1 base at V and 4 bases at J; junction bases unmatched: 10. The CDR3 sequence is 17 residues long. Germline loops: CDR1 SGHDT, CDR2 YYEEEE. DNA of the CDR3: TGTGCCAGCAGCTTGTATGACAGGGGGCTTTCGGGCTATGGCTACACCTTC. Its protein is CASSLYDRGLSGYGYTF.

In its sample, this clone was seen once. V usage is TRBV6-6 and J usage is TRBJ1-1, with a possible D match to TRBD1 (6 bases). V was trimmed by 0 bases and J by 11 bases, leaving 19 bases between them. The CDR3 length is 15 residues. The germline CDR1 and CDR2 sequences are MNHNY and SVGAGI (reference sequence). The CDR3 is CASSYSGAGARWAFF. DNA of the CDR3: TGTGCCAGCAGTTACTCGGGGGCCGGGGCTCGGTGGGCTTTCTTT.

V is TRBV16 and J is TRBJ1-2; D is uncertain. The CDR3 sequence is 15 residues long. Germline V gene lookup returns CDR1 KGHSY and CDR2 FQNENV. Deletions cut 0 bases from V and 0 bases from J, with 8 bases between. This chain's CDR3 is CASSQSELANYGYTF. In DNA form, the CDR3 reads TGTGCCAGCAGCCAATCGGAGTTAGCTAACTATGGCTACACCTTC.

The sample holds a few counts of this clone. The rearrangement joins TRBV27 to TRBJ2-5, with a tentative D call TRBD2 (6 bases). Germline-derived CDR1 and CDR2 are MNHEY and SMNVEV (reference sequence). Trimming stripped 0 bases from V and 5 bases from J, with 13 bases between. The CDR3 is 15 amino acids. In DNA form, the CDR3 reads TGTGCCAGCAGTTTATCGGGTTCGGGGAGGGAGACCCAGTACTTC. Protein product: CASSLSGSGRETQYF.